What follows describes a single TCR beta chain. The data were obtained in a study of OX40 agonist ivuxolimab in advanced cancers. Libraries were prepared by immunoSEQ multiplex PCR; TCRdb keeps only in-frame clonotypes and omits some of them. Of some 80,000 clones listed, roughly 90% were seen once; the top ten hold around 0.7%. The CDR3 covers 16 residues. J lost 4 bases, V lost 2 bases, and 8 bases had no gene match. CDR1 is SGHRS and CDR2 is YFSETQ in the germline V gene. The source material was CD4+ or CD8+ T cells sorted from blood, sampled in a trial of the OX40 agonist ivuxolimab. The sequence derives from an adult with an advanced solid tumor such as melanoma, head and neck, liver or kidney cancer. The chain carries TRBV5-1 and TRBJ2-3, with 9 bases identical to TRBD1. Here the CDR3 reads CASSFGQGTFSDTQYF. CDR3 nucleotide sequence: TGCGCCAGCAGCTTCGGACAGGGGACCTTTTCAGATACGCAGTATTTT.